These T cell receptor beta chains were read from a single sample in a study of T-cell reconstitution after alpha-beta-depleted transplantation in children. TCRdb ran MiXCR on the PCR reads and lists one entry per CDR3 protein. This repertoire shows about 600,000 distinct CDR3 sequences, 10% to 15% found once; its top ten account for 2% to 2.5%. The sequences come from PBMCs, mostly from graft donor cells, collected 360 days after TCRalphabeta/CD19-depleted stem cell transplant. Every receptor here comes from a male patient younger than 18 who had a stem cell transplant for acute myeloid leukemia, so the T cells may come from the graft donor. Each CDR3 is given with its conserved first and last residue. D genes are given only for firm matches. Not all rows give a size; the values are once, few, many and, for expanded clones, a class.

d_call | clone_size | j_call | v_call | cdr3_aa | cdr3_nt
TRBD1 | NA | TRBJ2-7 | TRBV20-1 | CSAGQLYEQYF | TGCAGTGCGGGACAGCTCTACGAGCAGTACTTC
NA | NA | TRBJ1-5 | TRBV29-1 | CSVYGGFSNQPQHF | TGCAGCGTCTACGGGGGATTTAGCAATCAGCCCCAGCATTTT
TRBD2 | many | TRBJ2-1 | TRBV12-3/TRBV12-4 | CASRPGRLAENNEQFF | TGTGCCAGCAGGCCCGGACGACTAGCGGAGAACAATGAGCAGTTCTTC
NA | few | TRBJ1-1 | TRBV3-1 | CASSQAHRVEAFF | TGTGCCAGCAGCCAAGCACACAGGGTGGAAGCTTTCTTT
NA | few | TRBJ2-1 | TRBV5-6 | CASSRGSGSGNEQFF | TGTGCCAGCAGCAGGGGCTCCGGGAGCGGCAATGAGCAGTTCTTC
NA | few | TRBJ2-3 | TRBV7-9 | CASSFRFSTDTQYF | TGTGCCAGCAGCTTTCGGTTCAGCACAGATACGCAGTATTTT
NA | few | TRBJ2-1 | TRBV30 | CACRDPNVDEQFF | TGTGCCTGCCGGGACCCAAACGTCGATGAGCAGTTCTTC
NA | few | TRBJ2-1 | TRBV25-1 | CASSVQGWSNEQFF | TGTGCCAGCAGTGTCCAGGGGTGGTCCAATGAGCAGTTCTTC
TRBD1 | NA | TRBJ1-1 | TRBV27 | CASSSSTGAEAFF | TGTGCCAGCAGTTCGTCGACAGGGGCTGAAGCTTTCTTT
NA | many | TRBJ2-7 | TRBV7-2 | CASSLASREAYEQYF | TGTGCCAGCAGCTTAGCTTCCAGGGAGGCCTACGAGCAGTACTTC
TRBD2 | NA | TRBJ2-4 | TRBV20-1 | CSARRPGLAGRGLAKNIQYF | TGCAGTGCTAGACGTCCGGGACTAGCGGGAAGGGGACTGGCCAAAAACATTCAGTACTTC
NA | few | TRBJ2-6 | TRBV27 | CASSLSDGSGANVLTF | TGTGCCAGCAGTTTATCGGACGGCTCTGGGGCCAACGTCCTGACTTTC
NA | few | TRBJ2-7 | TRBV5-5 | CASTRGGYQYEQYF | TGTGCCAGCACCAGGGGGGGGTATCAATACGAGCAGTACTTC
TRBD2 | NA | TRBJ2-1 | TRBV24-1 | CATGEGPEQFF | TGTGCCACCGGGGAGGGTCCTGAGCAGTTCTTC
NA | NA | TRBJ2-7 | TRBV7-2 | CASSLVAQLIGGSYEQYF | TGTGCCAGCAGCTTAGTCGCACAGCTTATTGGGGGCTCCTACGAGCAGTACTTC
NA | NA | TRBJ2-1 | TRBV28 | CASSLVIQGNEQFF | TGTGCCAGCAGTTTAGTCATACAGGGCAATGAGCAGTTCTTC
TRBD1 | few | TRBJ2-3 | TRBV11-1 | CASSSRQGWGTDTQYF | TGTGCCAGCAGCTCGCGACAGGGGTGGGGCACAGATACGCAGTATTTT
NA | many | TRBJ1-6 | TRBV29-1 | CSVAGGANNSPLHF | TGCAGCGTTGCCGGGGGCGCAAATAATTCACCCCTCCACTTT
NA | few | TRBJ1-4 | TRBV29-1 | CSVVGPFNEKLFF | TGCAGCGTTGTAGGTCCTTTTAATGAAAAACTGTTTTTT
TRBD1 | NA | TRBJ2-1 | TRBV6-5 | CASSYVGTGFRSLFF | TGTGCCAGCAGTTACGTGGGGACAGGGTTTAGGAGCCTGTTCTTC
NA | NA | TRBJ1-2 | TRBV7-9 | CASSASRELYGYTF | TGTGCCAGCAGCGCCTCACGGGAACTCTATGGCTACACCTTC
NA | few | TRBJ2-6 | TRBV6-2/TRBV6-3 | CASSYQTASGANVLTF | TGTGCCAGCAGTTACCAAACAGCCTCTGGGGCCAACGTCCTGACTTTC
TRBD2 | many | TRBJ2-5 | TRBV20-1 | CSAESTSGETQYF | TGCAGTGCCGAGTCGACTAGCGGAGAGACCCAGTACTTC
TRBD1 | NA | TRBJ1-2 | TRBV12-3/TRBV12-4 | CASNTDRAGYTF | TGTGCCAGCAACACTGACAGGGCGGGCTACACCTTC
NA | few | TRBJ2-1 | TRBV5-1 | CASSYDRGAGGQFF | TGCGCCAGCAGTTACGACCGGGGCGCCGGGGGGCAGTTCTTC
NA | NA | TRBJ2-5 | TRBV7-9 | CASSPRAARETQYF | TGTGCCAGCAGCCCCCGGGCTGCAAGGGAGACCCAGTACTTC
NA | few | TRBJ1-5 | TRBV29-1 | CSALVGNQPQHF | TGCAGCGCGTTGGTAGGGAATCAGCCCCAGCATTTT
NA | many | TRBJ2-7 | TRBV10-3 | CAISEETAYEQYF | TGTGCCATCAGTGAAGAGACTGCCTACGAGCAGTACTTC
NA | NA | TRBJ2-5 | TRBV4-3 | CASSQVAREETQYF | TGCGCCAGCAGCCAAGTGGCCAGAGAAGAGACCCAGTACTTC
NA | NA | TRBJ1-4 | TRBV6-1 | CASTLAAGGAAIEKLFF | TGTGCCAGCACCTTAGCGGCGGGGGGGGCTGCCATCGAAAAACTGTTTTTT
NA | few | TRBJ2-7 | TRBV27 | CASSFRVVSSYEQYF | TGTGCCAGCAGTTTCCGCGTCGTTAGTTCCTACGAGCAGTACTTC
TRBD1 | NA | TRBJ1-2 | TRBV20-1 | CSADPGQEVDGYTF | TGCAGTGCTGATCCGGGACAGGAAGTTGATGGCTACACCTTC
TRBD1 | NA | TRBJ2-3 | TRBV4-3 | CASSQAPGQGGADTQYF | TGCGCCAGCAGCCAAGCCCCGGGACAGGGTGGGGCAGATACGCAGTATTTT
NA | many | TRBJ1-1 | TRBV12-3/TRBV12-4 | CASSPTRTLGTEAFF | TGTGCCAGCAGTCCCACTCGGACCCTTGGCACTGAAGCTTTCTTT
TRBD2 | few | TRBJ2-3 | TRBV6-5 | CASSYWAPGTSGSGDTQYF | TGTGCCAGCAGTTACTGGGCCCCCGGGACTAGCGGGAGCGGAGATACGCAGTATTTT
TRBD1 | many | TRBJ2-2 | TRBV15 | CATSRELTGGTGELFF | TGTGCCACCAGCAGAGAACTGACAGGGGGCACCGGGGAGCTGTTTTTT
NA | few | TRBJ2-7 | TRBV6-5 | CASSYPDSSSYEQYF | TGTGCCAGCAGTTACCCGGACAGTTCCTCCTACGAGCAGTACTTC
NA | few | TRBJ1-1 | TRBV29-1 | CSVETKMNTEAFF | TGCAGCGTTGAAACAAAGATGAACACTGAAGCTTTCTTT